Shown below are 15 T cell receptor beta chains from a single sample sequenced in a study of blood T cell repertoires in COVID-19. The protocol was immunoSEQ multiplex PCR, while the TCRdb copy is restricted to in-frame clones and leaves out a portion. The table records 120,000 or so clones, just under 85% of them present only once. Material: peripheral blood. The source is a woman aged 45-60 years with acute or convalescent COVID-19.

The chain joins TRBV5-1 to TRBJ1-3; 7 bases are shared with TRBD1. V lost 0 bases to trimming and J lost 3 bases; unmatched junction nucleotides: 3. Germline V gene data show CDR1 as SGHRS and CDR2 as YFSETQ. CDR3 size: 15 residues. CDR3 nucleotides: TGCGCCAGCAGCTTGGAGGGACAGAGTGGAAACACCATATATTTT. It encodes CASSLEGQSGNTIYF.

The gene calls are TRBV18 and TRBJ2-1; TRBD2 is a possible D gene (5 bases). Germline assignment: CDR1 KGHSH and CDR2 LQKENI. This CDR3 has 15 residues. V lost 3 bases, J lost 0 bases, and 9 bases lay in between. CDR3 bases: TGTGCCAGCTCACCCACTGGGAGCTCCTACAATGAGCAGTTCTTC. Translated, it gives CASSPTGSSYNEQFF.

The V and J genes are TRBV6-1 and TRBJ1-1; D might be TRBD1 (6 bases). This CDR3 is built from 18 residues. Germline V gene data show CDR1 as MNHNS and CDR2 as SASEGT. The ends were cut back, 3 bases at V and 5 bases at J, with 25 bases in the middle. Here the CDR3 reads CASSEDPTVGALVTEAFF. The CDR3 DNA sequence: TGTGCCAGCAGTGAGGACCCGACGGTGGGGGCATTGGTTACTGAAGCTTTCTTT.

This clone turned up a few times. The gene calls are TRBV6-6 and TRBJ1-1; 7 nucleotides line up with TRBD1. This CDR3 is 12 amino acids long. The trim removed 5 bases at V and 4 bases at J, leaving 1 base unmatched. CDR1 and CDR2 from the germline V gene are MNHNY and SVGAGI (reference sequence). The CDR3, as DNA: TGTGCCAGCAGTCGACAGGGCACTGAAGCTTTCTTT. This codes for CASSRQGTEAFF.

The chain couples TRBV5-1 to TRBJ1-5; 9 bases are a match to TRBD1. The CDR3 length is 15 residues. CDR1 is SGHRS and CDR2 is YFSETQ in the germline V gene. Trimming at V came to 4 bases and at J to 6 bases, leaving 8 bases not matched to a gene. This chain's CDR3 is CASSPQGAQGQPQHF. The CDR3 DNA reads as TGCGCCAGCAGCCCACAGGGGGCTCAGGGTCAGCCCCAGCATTTT.

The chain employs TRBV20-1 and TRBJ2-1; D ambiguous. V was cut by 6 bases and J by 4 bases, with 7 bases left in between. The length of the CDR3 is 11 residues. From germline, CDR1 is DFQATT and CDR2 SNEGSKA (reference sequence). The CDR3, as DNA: TGCAGTGCGGCGGAATACAATGAGCAGTTCTTC. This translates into CSAAEYNEQFF.

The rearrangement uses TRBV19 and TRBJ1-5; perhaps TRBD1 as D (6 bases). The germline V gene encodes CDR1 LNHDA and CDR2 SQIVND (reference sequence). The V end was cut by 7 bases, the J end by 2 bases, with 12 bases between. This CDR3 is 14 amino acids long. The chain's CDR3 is CASKQGQGNQPQHF. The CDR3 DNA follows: TGTGCCAGTAAGCAGGGGCAGGGCAATCAGCCCCAGCATTTT.

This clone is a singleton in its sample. The CDR3 region is CASSPFRGEQYF. The CDR3 DNA follows: TGTGCCAGCAGCCCCTTTAGGGGCGAGCAGTACTTC. This sequence joins TRBV5-4 and TRBJ2-7; perhaps TRBD1 as D (5 bases). Looked up from germline, CDR1 is SGHNT and CDR2 is YYREEE (reference sequence). The CDR3 has 12 residues. Deletions cut 4 bases from V and 6 bases from J, with 11 bases between.

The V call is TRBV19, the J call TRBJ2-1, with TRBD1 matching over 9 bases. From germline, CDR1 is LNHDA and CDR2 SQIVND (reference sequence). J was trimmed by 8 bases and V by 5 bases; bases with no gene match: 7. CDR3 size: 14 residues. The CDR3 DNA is TGTGCCAGTAGTCTTGGACAGGGGTGGTATGAGCAGTTCTTC. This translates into CASSLGQGWYEQFF.

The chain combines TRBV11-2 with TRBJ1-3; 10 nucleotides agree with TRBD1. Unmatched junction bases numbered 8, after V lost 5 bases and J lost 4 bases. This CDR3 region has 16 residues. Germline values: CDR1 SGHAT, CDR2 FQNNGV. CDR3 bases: TGTGCCAGCAGCCGCGGGACAGGGGAGTCAGGAAACACCATATATTTT. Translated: CASSRGTGESGNTIYF.

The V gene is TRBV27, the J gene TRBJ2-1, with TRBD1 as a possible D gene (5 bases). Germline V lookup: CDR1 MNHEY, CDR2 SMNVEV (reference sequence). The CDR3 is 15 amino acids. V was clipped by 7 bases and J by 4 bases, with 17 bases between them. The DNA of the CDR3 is TGTGCCAGCACCCTTAGAGCCAGGGTGTACAATGAGCAGTTCTTC. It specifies CASTLRARVYNEQFF.

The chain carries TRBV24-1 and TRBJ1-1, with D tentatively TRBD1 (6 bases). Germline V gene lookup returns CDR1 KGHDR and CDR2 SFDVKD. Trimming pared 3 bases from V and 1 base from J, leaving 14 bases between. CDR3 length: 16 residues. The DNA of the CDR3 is TGTGCCACCAGTGATCGGACGGTGGACAGGAACACTGAAGCTTTCTTT. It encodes CATSDRTVDRNTEAFF.

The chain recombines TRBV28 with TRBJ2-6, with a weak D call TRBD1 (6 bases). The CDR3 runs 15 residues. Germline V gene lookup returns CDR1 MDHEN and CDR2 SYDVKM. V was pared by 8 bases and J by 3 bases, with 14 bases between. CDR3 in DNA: TGTGCCAGCGGGACACCTGCTCGTGGGGCCAACGTCCTGACTTTC. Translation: CASGTPARGANVLTF.

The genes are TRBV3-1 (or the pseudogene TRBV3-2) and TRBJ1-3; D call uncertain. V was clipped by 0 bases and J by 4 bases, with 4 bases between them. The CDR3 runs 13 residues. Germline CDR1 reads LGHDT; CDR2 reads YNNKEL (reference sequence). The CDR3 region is CASSQELGNTIYF. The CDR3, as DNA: TGTGCCAGCAGCCAAGAACTGGGAAACACCATATATTTT.

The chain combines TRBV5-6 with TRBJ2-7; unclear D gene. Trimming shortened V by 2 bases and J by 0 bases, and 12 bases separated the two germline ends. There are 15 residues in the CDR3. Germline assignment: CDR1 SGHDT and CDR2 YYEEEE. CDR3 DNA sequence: TGTGCCAGCAGCTTTAGACGGAGAAGCTCCTACGAGCAGTACTTC. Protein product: CASSFRRRSSYEQYF.